The 11 T cell receptor beta chains listed next were all sequenced from one sample in a study of early T cells in non-severe SARS-CoV-2 infection. MiXCR, applied by TCRdb to the 5' RACE reads, yields one record per CDR3 protein. The sample contains tens of thousands of distinct CDR3 sequences, 12% to 15% of which appear only once. The sample taken for sequencing was whole blood. The receptors were sampled from an adult who was a healthcare worker with PCR-confirmed SARS-CoV-2 infection or an uninfected control (not recorded which).

This clonotype was observed a few times. The CDR3 region has the DNA TGTGCCAGCAGCTTAAGGGTCTGGGGACCGGGACAGGGGAACCACAATGAGCAGTTCTTC. It translates to CASSLRVWGPGQGNHNEQFF. This sequence joins TRBV7-6 and TRBJ2-1; TRBD1 matches at 10 bases. This CDR3 is built from 20 residues. Germline lookup yields CDR1 SGHVS and CDR2 FNYEAQ. The ends lost 2 bases at V and 5 bases at J; junction bases unmatched: 18.

This chain connects TRBV4-3 to TRBJ2-7; D is unresolved. CDR3 size: 16 residues. V was pared by 1 base and J by 4 bases, with 17 bases between. The germline CDR1 and CDR2 sequences are LGHNA and YSLEER. CDR3 coding DNA: TGCGCCAGCAGCCAAGTCCCTAGAAGGAATAGTTACGAGCAGTACTTC. It specifies CASSQVPRRNSYEQYF.

This clonotype has more than one count but fewer than ten. The J gene is TRBJ2-4, the V gene TRBV29-1; D is unresolved. Trimming cost V 4 bases and J 1 base, with 11 bases left between them. Germline CDR1 SQVTM, CDR2 ANQGSEA. The CDR3 totals 14 residues. The CDR3, as DNA: TGCAGCGTTGTAGGCATCGAGGCCAAAAACATTCAGTACTTC. It yields the protein CSVVGIEAKNIQYF. Filled out from reference TRBV29-1 and TRBJ2-4, the complete variable domain reads SAVISQKPSRDICQRGTSLTIQCQVDSQVTMMFWYRQQPGQSLTLIATANQGSEATYESGFVIDKFPISRPNLTFSTLTVSNMSPEDSSIYLCSVVGIEAKNIQYFGAGTRLSVL.

In its sample, this clonotype was seen a few times. J is TRBJ2-1 and V is TRBV12-3 or TRBV12-4; 11 bases map to TRBD2. V lost 4 bases and J lost 7; bases outside the gene matches: 3. CDR3 size: 14 residues. The CDR3 nucleotides read TGTGCCAGCAGTTCTAGCGGGGGGAGGAATGAGCAGTTCTTC. Protein: CASSSSGGRNEQFF.

The chain joins TRBV20-1 to TRBJ2-5, with no clear D. V dropped 0 bases and J dropped 5 bases, with 4 bases sitting between them. Germline V gene lookup returns CDR1 DFQATT and CDR2 SNEGSKA (reference sequence). There are 11 residues in the CDR3. The CDR3 DNA sequence: TGCAGTGCTAGAGAGAGGGAGACCCAGTACTTC. Its translation: CSARERETQYF.

In its sample, this clonotype was seen a few times. The genes are TRBV28 and TRBJ2-3; perhaps TRBD1 as D (6 bases). CDR1 and CDR2 from the germline V gene are MDHEN and SYDVKM. Trimming shortened V by 3 bases and J by 2 bases, and 21 bases separated the two germline ends. This CDR3 comprises 18 residues. The CDR3: CASSFWDISASNTDTQYF. The CDR3 DNA sequence: TGTGCCAGCAGTTTTTGGGACATCTCAGCGTCTAACACAGATACGCAGTATTTT.

Ten or more counts support this clonotype. This chain joins TRBV12-3 or TRBV12-4 and TRBJ2-4, with a tentative D call TRBD1 (5 bases). Trimming removed 6 bases from V and 7 bases from J, with 13 bases in between. The CDR3 has 13 amino acids. The CDR3 here is CASSAGNGNIQYF. CDR3 coding DNA: TGTGCCAGCAGCGCAGGGAATGGGAACATTCAGTACTTC.

The rearrangement links TRBV3-1 to TRBJ2-1, with TRBD2 matching over 10 bases. The junction had 7 bases not matched to a gene; V was cut back by 4 bases and J by 4 bases. The CDR3 covers 16 residues. In germline, CDR1 is LGHDT, CDR2 YNNKEL (reference sequence). The CDR3 loop reads CASSRILAGNYNEQFF. The CDR3 DNA reads as TGTGCCAGCAGCCGGATACTAGCGGGGAATTACAATGAGCAGTTCTTC.

Many counts were recorded for this clonotype. The rearrangement joins TRBV11-2 to TRBJ2-2, with unresolved D. The CDR3 has 16 amino acids. The germline gives CDR1 SGHAT, CDR2 FQNNGV. Trimming removed 1 base at V and 1 base at J, with 10 bases between. The CDR3 loop reads CASSLGLNLNTGELFF. CDR3 sequence (DNA): TGTGCCAGCAGCTTAGGGCTGAACCTGAACACCGGGGAGCTGTTTTTT.

The rearrangement links TRBV27 to TRBJ2-5, with TRBD2 matching 10 bases. Losses at the gene ends were 6 bases for V and 5 bases for J; bases not matched to a gene: 9. The CDR3 length is 15 residues. Germline CDR1 MNHEY, CDR2 SMNVEV (reference sequence). This CDR3 reads CASRPAGGTRETQYF. The CDR3 DNA follows: TGTGCCAGCAGACCAGCGGGGGGGACCCGGGAGACCCAGTACTTC.

The chain employs TRBV11-2 and TRBJ2-5; no clear D gene. CDR3 length equals 12 residues. The germline V gene has CDR1 SGHAT and CDR2 FQNNGV. Trimming left V 5 bases short and J 1 base short, with 5 bases between. CDR3 in DNA: TGTGCCAGCAGCCGACCCCAAGAGACCCAGTACTTC. Its protein is CASSRPQETQYF.